The 17 T cell receptor beta chains presented below share a single source sample, sequenced in a study of shared clonotypes between healthy human individuals. Method: immunoSEQ multiplex PCR; TCRdb's copy keeps in-frame clones and lacks some. The table includes 2.3 million or so clones, roughly 93% detected once. The sample comprised naive CD4+ T cells from PBMCs. Subset indicated: CD45RA+ positively selected. The receptors were gathered from a man between 18 and 29 years old in good health. Some clones in this sample may be carry-over from other donors' samples.

The V gene is TRBV4-2, the J gene TRBJ2-5; D remains ambiguous. There are 14 residues in the CDR3. The germline V gene encodes CDR1 LGHNA and CDR2 YNFKEQ. The V end was cut by 0 bases, the J end by 5 bases, with 10 bases between. CDR3 residues: CASSQDEALETQYF. Here the CDR3 DNA reads TGTGCCAGCAGCCAAGACGAAGCTCTGGAGACCCAGTACTTC.

This clone was picked up a small number of times. This sample includes further DNA sequences coding for the same CDR3. The chain uses TRBV29-1 and TRBJ1-1, with D tentatively TRBD1 (5 bases). Germline V gene lookup returns CDR1 SQVTM and CDR2 ANQGSEA. Trimming removed 4 bases at V and 5 bases at J, with 11 bases between. The CDR3 is made up of 12 amino acids. The CDR3 sequence is CSVARGGTEAFF. In DNA, the CDR3 is TGCAGCGTTGCGAGGGGAGGAACTGAAGCTTTCTTT. The whole variable domain, filled in from reference TRBV29-1 and TRBJ1-1, reads SAVISQKPSRDICQRGTSLTIQCQVDSQVTMMFWYRQQPGQSLTLIATANQGSEATYESGFVIDKFPISRPNLTFSTLTVSNMSPEDSSIYLCSVARGGTEAFFGQGTRLTVV.

The chain is built from TRBV9 and TRBJ2-1; 12 bases fit TRBD2. The CDR3 loop spans 15 amino acids. V lost 2 bases to trimming and J lost 8 bases; unmatched junction nucleotides: 5. In germline, CDR1 is SGDLS, CDR2 YYNGEE. CDR3: CASSVSSGRADEQFF. The CDR3 DNA sequence: TGTGCCAGCAGCGTGTCTAGCGGGAGGGCTGATGAGCAGTTCTTC.

This clone occurred once. The chain couples TRBV6-8 to TRBJ2-3, with D possibly matching TRBD2 (6 bases). The CDR3 has 16 amino acids. V was trimmed by 5 bases and J by 0 bases, leaving 15 bases between them. Per the germline V gene, CDR1 is MNHGY and CDR2 is SAAAGT. The CDR3 DNA is TGTGCCAGCAGTCGCTTGCGGGGAGATAGCACAGATACGCAGTATTTT. Its translation is CASSRLRGDSTDTQYF.

The genes are TRBV4-2 and TRBJ2-5, with D possibly matching TRBD2 (5 bases). The germline V gene has CDR1 LGHNA and CDR2 YNFKEQ. The V gene lost 4 bases and the J gene lost 5 bases, with 26 bases spanning the gap. This CDR3 is 18 amino acids long. CDR3 nucleotide sequence: TGTGCCAGCAGCCGGGTCACTCAAAGACGGGCCCGAGGGGAGACCCAGTACTTC. This codes for CASSRVTQRRARGETQYF.

This sequence joins TRBV6-6 and TRBJ2-1; a possible D gene is TRBD2 (6 bases). V lost 0 bases to trimming and J lost 3 bases, with 12 bases between them. The germline V gene has CDR1 MNHNY and CDR2 SVGAGI (reference sequence). This CDR3 region has 16 residues. CDR3 sequence reads: CASSYSFGGDYNEQFF. CDR3 nucleotides: TGTGCCAGCAGTTACTCGTTCGGAGGGGACTACAATGAGCAGTTCTTC.

CDR3: CASSLGGPPGSAFF. The CDR3 nucleotides read TGTGCCAGCAGCTTAGGGGGACCGCCTGGATCGGCTTTCTTT. The rearrangement links TRBV7-2 to TRBJ1-1; weak D call: TRBD1 (5 bases). Germline CDR1 reads SGHTA; CDR2 reads FQGNSA. This CDR3 region has 14 residues. V shed 1 base and J shed 11 bases, with 17 bases lying between them.

The chain employs TRBV19 and TRBJ1-2; 8 bases match TRBD1. CDR1 is LNHDA, CDR2 SQIVND, per germline (reference sequence). V gave up 9 bases and J gave up 2 bases; unmatched junction bases: 8. The CDR3 extends over 14 amino acids. The CDR3 sequence: CASRGTGMNYGYTF. CDR3 bases: TGTGCCAGCAGAGGGACAGGAATGAACTATGGCTACACCTTC.

This chain connects TRBV7-6 to TRBJ2-7; no definite D call. The CDR3 runs 13 residues. Trimming took 4 bases from V and 0 from J, leaving 7 bases between them. In germline, CDR1 is SGHVS, CDR2 FNYEAQ. The DNA for the CDR3 is TGTGCCAGCAGCTACGCGGACTCCTACGAGCAGTACTTC. Residues: CASSYADSYEQYF.

The J gene is TRBJ2-2, the V gene TRBV28, with a tentative D call TRBD1 (6 bases). The V and J ends lost 5 bases and 4 bases respectively, with 11 bases between them. Germline CDR1 and CDR2: MDHEN and SYDVKM. The CDR3 sequence is 14 residues long. CDR3 nucleotides: TGTGCCAGCAGTGGGCCCAGGGGCACCGGGGAGCTGTTTTTT. As protein: CASSGPRGTGELFF.

The rearrangement links TRBV5-1 to TRBJ2-7, with 12 bases lining up with TRBD1. Germline loops: CDR1 SGHRS, CDR2 YFSETQ. V lost 4 bases, J lost 7 bases, and 6 bases stayed unmatched. The CDR3 is 14 amino acids. The DNA for the CDR3 is TGCGCCAGCAGCGGGACAGGGGGCGCGGGGGAGCAGTACTTC. The encoded protein is CASSGTGGAGEQYF.

The rearrangement joins TRBV15 to TRBJ2-1; D tentatively fits TRBD1 or TRBD2 (5 bases each). Trimming shortened V by 0 bases and J by 10 bases, and 7 bases separated the two germline ends. The CDR3 extends over 12 amino acids. The germline V gene has CDR1 LNHNV and CDR2 YYDKDF (reference sequence). The CDR3 DNA sequence: TGTGCCACCAGCAGAGAGGGGGACGAGCAGTTCTTC. It encodes CATSREGDEQFF.

This clone was observed a single time. V usage is TRBV15 and J usage is TRBJ2-1; the match to TRBD1 covers 7 bases. The V and J ends lost 4 bases and 4 bases, in that order; junction bases with no gene match: 10. Germline loops: CDR1 LNHNV, CDR2 YYDKDF (reference sequence). The CDR3 spans 16 residues. CDR3 sequence reads: CATSNQQGPTYNEQFF. CDR3 DNA sequence: TGTGCCACCAGCAACCAACAGGGGCCCACGTACAATGAGCAGTTCTTC.

The chain joins TRBV4-3 to TRBJ2-2, with D tentatively TRBD1 (6 bases). The germline V and J ends were trimmed by 4 bases and 1 base, with 13 bases remaining between them. The CDR3 is made up of 16 amino acids. Germline V gene lookup returns CDR1 LGHNA and CDR2 YSLEER. The CDR3 sequence is CASSRLGAQNTGELFF. In DNA form, the CDR3 reads TGCGCCAGCAGCCGTTTGGGGGCCCAGAACACCGGGGAGCTGTTTTTT.

This chain uses TRBV9 with TRBJ2-2; D call uncertain. Germline CDR1 is SGDLS and CDR2 is YYNGEE. Deletions cut 4 bases from V and 5 bases from J, with 18 bases between. The CDR3 contains 16 residues. DNA for the CDR3: TGTGCCAGCAGCCCTTCGCGGCAGATACTAACCGGGGAGCTGTTTTTT. Encoded protein: CASSPSRQILTGELFF. The full variable domain, in which reference TRBV9 and TRBJ2-2 provide the parts outside the CDR3, is DSGVTQTPKHLITATGQRVTLRCSPRSGDLSVYWYQQSLDQGLQFLIQYYNGEERAKGNILERFSAQQFPDLHSELNLSSLELGDSALYFCASSPSRQILTGELFFGEGSRLTVL.

This clone was observed once. The chain uses TRBV5-1 and TRBJ2-3, with 9 bases that match TRBD1. Trimming cost V 0 bases and J 5 bases; bases outside gene matches: 10. The CDR3 length is 17 residues. Germline V gene lookup returns CDR1 SGHRS and CDR2 YFSETQ. The CDR3 DNA reads TGCGCCAGCAGCTTGGGGGCCGGGACAGGGTTGCGAGATACGCAGTATTTT. It yields the protein CASSLGAGTGLRDTQYF. The full variable domain, completed using reference TRBV5-1 and TRBJ2-3, is KAGVTQTPRYLIKTRGQQVTLSCSPISGHRSVSWYQQTPGQGLQFLFEYFSETQRNKGNFPGRFSGRQFSNSRSEMNVSTLELGDSALYLCASSLGAGTGLRDTQYFGPGTRLTVL.

Comments on this clone: The germline gene is not matched at one end of the junction; a read error may be the cause. This rearrangement joins TRBV2 to TRBJ2-5; tentatively, D is TRBD1 (6 bases). Germline V lookup: CDR1 SNHLY, CDR2 FYNNEI. The CDR3 runs to 15 residues. The CDR3 DNA is TGTGCCAGCAGTGAAGCGGGGGCCCGACAGGCCGCCCGGGACTTC. Translation gives CASSEAGARQAARDF.